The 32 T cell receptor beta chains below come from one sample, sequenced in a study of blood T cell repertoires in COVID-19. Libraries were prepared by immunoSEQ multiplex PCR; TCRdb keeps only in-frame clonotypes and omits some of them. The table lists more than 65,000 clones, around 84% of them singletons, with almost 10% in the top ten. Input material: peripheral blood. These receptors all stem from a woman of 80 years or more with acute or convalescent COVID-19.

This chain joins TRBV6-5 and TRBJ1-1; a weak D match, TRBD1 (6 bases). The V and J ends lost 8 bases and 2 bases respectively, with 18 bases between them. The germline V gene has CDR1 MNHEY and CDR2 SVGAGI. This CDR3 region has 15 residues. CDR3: CASCTGGGQNTEAFF. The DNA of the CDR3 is TGTGCCAGCTGTACCGGCGGGGGCCAAAACACTGAAGCTTTCTTT.

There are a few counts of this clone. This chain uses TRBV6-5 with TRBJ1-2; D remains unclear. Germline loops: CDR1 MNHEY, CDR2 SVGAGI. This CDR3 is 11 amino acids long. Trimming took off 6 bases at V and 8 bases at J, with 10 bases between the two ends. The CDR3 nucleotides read TGTGCCAGCAGGGAGGTGGGAGGCTACACCTTC. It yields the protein CASREVGGYTF.

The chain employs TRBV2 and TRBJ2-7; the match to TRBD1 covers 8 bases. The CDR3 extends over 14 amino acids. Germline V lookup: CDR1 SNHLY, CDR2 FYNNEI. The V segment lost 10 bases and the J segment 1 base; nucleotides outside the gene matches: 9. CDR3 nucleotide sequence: TGTGCCATCGAATACCGGGACAGGTCCTACGAGCAGTACTTC. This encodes CAIEYRDRSYEQYF.

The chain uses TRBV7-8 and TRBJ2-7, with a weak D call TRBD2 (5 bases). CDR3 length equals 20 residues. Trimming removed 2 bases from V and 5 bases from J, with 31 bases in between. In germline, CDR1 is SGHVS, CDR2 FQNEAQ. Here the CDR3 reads CASSLISRVRAYRIKNEQYF. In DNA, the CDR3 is TGTGCCAGCAGCTTAATTTCTCGGGTGCGGGCCTATAGAATTAAGAACGAGCAGTACTTC.

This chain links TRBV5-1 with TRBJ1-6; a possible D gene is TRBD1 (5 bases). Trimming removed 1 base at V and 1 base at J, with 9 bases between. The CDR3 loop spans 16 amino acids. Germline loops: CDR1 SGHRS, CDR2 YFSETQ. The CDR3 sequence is CASSLMGGSYNSPLHF. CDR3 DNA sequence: TGCGCCAGCAGCTTGATGGGGGGATCCTATAATTCACCCCTCCACTTT.

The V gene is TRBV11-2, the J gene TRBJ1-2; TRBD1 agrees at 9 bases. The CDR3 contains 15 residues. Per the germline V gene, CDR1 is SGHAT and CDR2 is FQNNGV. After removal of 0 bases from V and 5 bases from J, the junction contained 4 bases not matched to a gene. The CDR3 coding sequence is TGTGCCAGCAGCTTAGAGGGGGACAGGGCGTATGGCTACACCTTC. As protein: CASSLEGDRAYGYTF.

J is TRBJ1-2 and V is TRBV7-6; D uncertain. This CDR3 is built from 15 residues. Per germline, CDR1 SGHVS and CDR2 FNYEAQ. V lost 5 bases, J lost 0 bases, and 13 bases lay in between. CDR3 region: CASSPDKATNYGYTF. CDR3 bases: TGTGCCAGCAGCCCAGACAAGGCGACTAACTATGGCTACACCTTC.

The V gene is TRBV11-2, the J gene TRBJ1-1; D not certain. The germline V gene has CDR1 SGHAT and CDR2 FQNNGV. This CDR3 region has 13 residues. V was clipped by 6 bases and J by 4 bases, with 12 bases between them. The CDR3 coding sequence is TGTGCCAGCAGTTTAAATGCGATCACTGAAGCTTTCTTT. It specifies CASSLNAITEAFF.

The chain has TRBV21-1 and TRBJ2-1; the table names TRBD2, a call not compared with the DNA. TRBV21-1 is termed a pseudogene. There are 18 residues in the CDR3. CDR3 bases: TGTGCCAGCAGCCGGGGGGGCCTAGCGGGGGCCTCCTACAATGAGCAGTTCTTC. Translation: CASSRGGLAGASYNEQFF.

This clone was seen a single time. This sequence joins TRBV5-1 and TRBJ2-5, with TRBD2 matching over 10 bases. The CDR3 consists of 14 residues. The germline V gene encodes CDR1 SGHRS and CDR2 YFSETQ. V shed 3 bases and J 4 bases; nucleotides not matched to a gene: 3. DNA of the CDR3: TGCGCCAGCAGCTCCGGGACTAGCGCAGAGACCCAGTACTTC. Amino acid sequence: CASSSGTSAETQYF.

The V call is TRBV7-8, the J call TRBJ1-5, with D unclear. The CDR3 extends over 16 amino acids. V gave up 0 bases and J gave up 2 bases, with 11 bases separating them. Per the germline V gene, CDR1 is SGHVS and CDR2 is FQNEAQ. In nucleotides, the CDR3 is TGTGCCAGCAGCTTAGCAGCGGGGTTTGGCAATCAGCCCCAGCATTTT. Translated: CASSLAAGFGNQPQHF. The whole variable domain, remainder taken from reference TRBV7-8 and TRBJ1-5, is GAGVSQSPRYKVAKRGQDVALRCDPISGHVSLFWYQQALGQGPEFLTYFQNEAQLDKSGLPSDRFFAERPEGSVSTLKIQRTQQEDSAVYLCASSLAAGFGNQPQHFGDGTRLSIL.

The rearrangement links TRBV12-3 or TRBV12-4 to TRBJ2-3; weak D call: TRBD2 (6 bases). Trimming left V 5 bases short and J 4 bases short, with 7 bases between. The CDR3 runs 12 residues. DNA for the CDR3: TGTGCCAGCAGTCGACTAGCAGATACGCAGTATTTT. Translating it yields CASSRLADTQYF.

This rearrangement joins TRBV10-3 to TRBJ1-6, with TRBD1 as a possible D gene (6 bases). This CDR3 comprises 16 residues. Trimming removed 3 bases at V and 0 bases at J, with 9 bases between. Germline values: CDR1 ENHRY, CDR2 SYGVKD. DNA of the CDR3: TGTGCCATCAGTGATCGGGACACCTCCTATAATTCACCCCTCCACTTT. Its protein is CAISDRDTSYNSPLHF.

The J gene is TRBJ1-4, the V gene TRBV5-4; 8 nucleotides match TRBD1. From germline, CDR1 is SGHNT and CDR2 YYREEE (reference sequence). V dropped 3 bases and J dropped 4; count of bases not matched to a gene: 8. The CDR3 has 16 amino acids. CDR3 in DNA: TGTGCCAGCAGCTCCCGTGACAGGGGCGGTAATGAAAAACTGTTTTTT. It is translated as CASSSRDRGGNEKLFF. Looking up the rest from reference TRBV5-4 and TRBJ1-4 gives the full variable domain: ETGVTQSPTHLIKTRGQQVTLRCSSQSGHNTVSWYQQALGQGPQFIFQYYREEENGRGNFPPRFSGLQFPNYSSELNVNALELDDSALYLCASSSRDRGGNEKLFFGSGTQLSVL.

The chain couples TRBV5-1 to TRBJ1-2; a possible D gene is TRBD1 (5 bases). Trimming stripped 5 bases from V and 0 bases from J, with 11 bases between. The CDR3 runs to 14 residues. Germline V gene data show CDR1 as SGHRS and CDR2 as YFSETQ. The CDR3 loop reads CASRQDGANYGYTF. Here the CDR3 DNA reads TGCGCCAGCAGACAGGATGGAGCTAACTATGGCTACACCTTC.

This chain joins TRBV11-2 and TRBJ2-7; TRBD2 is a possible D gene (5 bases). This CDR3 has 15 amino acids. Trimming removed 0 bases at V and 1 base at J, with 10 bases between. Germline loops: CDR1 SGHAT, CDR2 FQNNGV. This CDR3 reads CASSLDRTESYEQYF. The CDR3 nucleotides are TGTGCCAGCAGCTTAGATAGGACTGAGTCCTACGAGCAGTACTTC.

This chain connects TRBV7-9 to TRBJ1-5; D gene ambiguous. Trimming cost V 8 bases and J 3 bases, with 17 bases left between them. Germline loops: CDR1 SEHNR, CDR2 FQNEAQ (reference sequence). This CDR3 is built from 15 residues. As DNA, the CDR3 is TGTGCCAGCGGATTAGACGGGAGCGACAATCAGCCCCAGCATTTT. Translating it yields CASGLDGSDNQPQHF.

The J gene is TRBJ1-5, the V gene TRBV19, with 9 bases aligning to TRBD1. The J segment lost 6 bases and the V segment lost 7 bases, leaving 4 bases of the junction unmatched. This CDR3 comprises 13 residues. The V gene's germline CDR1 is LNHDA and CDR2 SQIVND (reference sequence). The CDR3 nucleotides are TGTGCCAGTAACACAGGGGGCTTTCAGCCCCAGCATTTT. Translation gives CASNTGGFQPQHF.

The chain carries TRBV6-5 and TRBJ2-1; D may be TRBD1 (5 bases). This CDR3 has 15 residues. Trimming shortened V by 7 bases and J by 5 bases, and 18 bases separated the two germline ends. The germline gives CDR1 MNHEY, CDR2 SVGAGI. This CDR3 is CASTEFFGAHNEQFF. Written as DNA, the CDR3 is TGTGCCAGCACCGAGTTTTTTGGGGCTCACAATGAGCAGTTCTTC.

For the CDR3, the DNA is TGTGCCAGTAGTTCTTCCGGGACAGGGGTATCGGCTAATGAAAAACTGTTTTTT. Protein: CASSSSGTGVSANEKLFF. This sequence joins TRBV19 and TRBJ1-4; 10 bases agree with TRBD1. CDR3 length equals 18 residues. Germline V gene lookup returns CDR1 LNHDA and CDR2 SQIVND (reference sequence). Germline trimming cut 5 bases from V and 3 bases from J; bases unmatched to any gene: 12.

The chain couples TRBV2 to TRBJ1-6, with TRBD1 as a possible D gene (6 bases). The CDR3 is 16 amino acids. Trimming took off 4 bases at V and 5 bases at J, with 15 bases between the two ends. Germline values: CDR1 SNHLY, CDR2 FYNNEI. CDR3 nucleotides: TGTGCCAGCAGTGTTTTACTTGGACAGAATAATTCACCCCTCCACTTT. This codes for CASSVLLGQNNSPLHF.

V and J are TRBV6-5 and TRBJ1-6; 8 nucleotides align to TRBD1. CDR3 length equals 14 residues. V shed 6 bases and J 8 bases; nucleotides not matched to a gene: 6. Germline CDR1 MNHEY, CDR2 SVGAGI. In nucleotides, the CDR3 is TGTGCCAGCAGAACTGGACAGGGATATTCACCCCTCCACTTT. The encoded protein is CASRTGQGYSPLHF.

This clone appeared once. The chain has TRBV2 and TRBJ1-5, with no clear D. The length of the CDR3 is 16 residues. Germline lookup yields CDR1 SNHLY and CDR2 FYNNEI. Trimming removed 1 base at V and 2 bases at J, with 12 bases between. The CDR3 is CASSEVRSNGNQPQHF. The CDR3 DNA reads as TGTGCCAGCAGTGAAGTCCGGAGTAACGGCAATCAGCCCCAGCATTTT. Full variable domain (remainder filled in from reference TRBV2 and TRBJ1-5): EPEVTQTPSHQVTQMGQEVILRCVPISNHLYFYWYRQILGQKVEFLVSFYNNEISEKSEIFDDQFSVERPDGSNFTLKIRSTKLEDSAMYFCASSEVRSNGNQPQHFGDGTRLSIL.

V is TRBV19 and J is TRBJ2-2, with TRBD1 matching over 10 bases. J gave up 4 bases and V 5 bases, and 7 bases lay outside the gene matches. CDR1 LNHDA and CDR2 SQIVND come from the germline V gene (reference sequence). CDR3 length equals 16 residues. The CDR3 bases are TGTGCCAGTAGTGTTGACAGGGGGCCGGGCACCGGGGAGCTGTTTTTT. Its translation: CASSVDRGPGTGELFF.

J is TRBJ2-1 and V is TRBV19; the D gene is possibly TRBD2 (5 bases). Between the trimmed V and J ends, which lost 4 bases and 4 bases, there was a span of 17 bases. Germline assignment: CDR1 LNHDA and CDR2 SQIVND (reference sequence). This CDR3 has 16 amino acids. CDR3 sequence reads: CASSTIIRAGYNEQFF. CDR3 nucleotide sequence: TGTGCCAGTAGTACAATCATCCGGGCGGGTTACAATGAGCAGTTCTTC.

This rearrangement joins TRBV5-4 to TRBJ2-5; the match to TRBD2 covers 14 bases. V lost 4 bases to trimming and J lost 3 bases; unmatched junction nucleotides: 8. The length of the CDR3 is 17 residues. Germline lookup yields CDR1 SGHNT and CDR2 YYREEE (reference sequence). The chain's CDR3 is CASSVGLAGGSKETQYF. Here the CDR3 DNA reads TGTGCCAGCAGCGTTGGACTAGCGGGGGGATCTAAAGAGACCCAGTACTTC.

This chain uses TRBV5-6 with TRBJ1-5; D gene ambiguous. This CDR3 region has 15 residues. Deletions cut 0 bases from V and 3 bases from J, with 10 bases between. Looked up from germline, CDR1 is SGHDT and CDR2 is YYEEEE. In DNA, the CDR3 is TGTGCCAGCAGCTTGGCGGGGTTTAACAATCAGCCCCAGCATTTT. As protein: CASSLAGFNNQPQHF.

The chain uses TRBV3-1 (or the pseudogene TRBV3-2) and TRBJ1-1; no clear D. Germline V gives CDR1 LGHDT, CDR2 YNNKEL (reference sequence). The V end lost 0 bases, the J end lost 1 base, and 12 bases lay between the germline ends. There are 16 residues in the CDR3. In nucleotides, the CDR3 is TGTGCCAGCAGCCAAGATACCCTAACGGGGAACACTGAAGCTTTCTTT. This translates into CASSQDTLTGNTEAFF.

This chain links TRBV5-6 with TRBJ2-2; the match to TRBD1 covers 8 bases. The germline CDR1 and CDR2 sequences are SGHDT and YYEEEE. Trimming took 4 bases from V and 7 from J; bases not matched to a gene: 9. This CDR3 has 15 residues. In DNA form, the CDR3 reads TGTGCCAGCAGCCCCAGAAGGACAGGGATCGGGGAGCTGTTTTTT. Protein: CASSPRRTGIGELFF.

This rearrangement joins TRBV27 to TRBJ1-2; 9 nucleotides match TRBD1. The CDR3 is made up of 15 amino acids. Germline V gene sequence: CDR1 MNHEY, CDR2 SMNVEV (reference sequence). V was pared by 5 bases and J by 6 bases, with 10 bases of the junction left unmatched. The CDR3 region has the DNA TGTGCCAGCAGTGCCTGGGACAGGGAGGGGGATGGCTACACCTTC. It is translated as CASSAWDREGDGYTF.

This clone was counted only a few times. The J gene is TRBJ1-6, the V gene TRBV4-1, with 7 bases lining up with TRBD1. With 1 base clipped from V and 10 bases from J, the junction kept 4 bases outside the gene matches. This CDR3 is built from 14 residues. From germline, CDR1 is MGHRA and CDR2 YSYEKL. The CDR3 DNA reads TGCGCCAGCAGCCAAGGCCAGGGGGGATCACCCCTCCACTTT. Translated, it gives CASSQGQGGSPLHF.

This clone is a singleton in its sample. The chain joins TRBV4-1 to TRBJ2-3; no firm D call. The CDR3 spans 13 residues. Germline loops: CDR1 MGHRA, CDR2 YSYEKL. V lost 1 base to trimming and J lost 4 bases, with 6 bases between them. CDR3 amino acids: CASSQVTADTQYF. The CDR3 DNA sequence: TGCGCCAGCAGCCAAGTAACGGCAGATACGCAGTATTTT.